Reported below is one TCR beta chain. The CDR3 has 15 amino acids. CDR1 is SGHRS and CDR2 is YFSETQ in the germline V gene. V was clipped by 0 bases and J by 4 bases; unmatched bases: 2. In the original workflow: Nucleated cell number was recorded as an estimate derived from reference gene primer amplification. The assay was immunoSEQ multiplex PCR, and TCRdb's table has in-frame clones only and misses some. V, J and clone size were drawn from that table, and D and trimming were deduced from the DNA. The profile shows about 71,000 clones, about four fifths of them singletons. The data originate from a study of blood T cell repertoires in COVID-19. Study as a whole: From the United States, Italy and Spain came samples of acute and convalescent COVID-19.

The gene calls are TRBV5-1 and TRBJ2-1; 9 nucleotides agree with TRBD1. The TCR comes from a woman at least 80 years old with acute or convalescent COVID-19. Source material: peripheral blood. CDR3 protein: CASSLVDRGYNEQFF. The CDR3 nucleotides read TGCGCCAGCAGCTTGGTAGACAGGGGGTACAATGAGCAGTTCTTC. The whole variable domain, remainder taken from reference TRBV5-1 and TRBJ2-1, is KAGVTQTPRYLIKTRGQQVTLSCSPISGHRSVSWYQQTPGQGLQFLFEYFSETQRNKGNFPGRFSGRQFSNSRSEMNVSTLELGDSALYLCASSLVDRGYNEQFFGPGTRLTVL.